Here is one TCR beta chain with its context. Its cognate antigen is unknown. One end of the junction varies from germline; a read error may be responsible. 13 Jbeta primers and 60 Vbeta primers were used for the PCR. Profiling relied on immunoSEQ multiplex PCR, and the TCRdb table lists in-frame clones only, not all of them. Among 98,000 or so clones, around 79% were seen once, and the ten largest hold 5.8%. The germline gives CDR1 SEHNR, CDR2 FQNEAQ (reference sequence). The CDR3 is 16 amino acids. These data originate in a study of cytomegalovirus exposure and HLA in healthy donors. Findings and limits, study-wide: Per published accounts, TCR beta sequences correctly predicted the HLA-A and HLA-B alleles of most subjects. Further analysis, carried out later, found HLA-associated TCR beta chains more clonally expanded than equally common other chains.

The chain joins TRBV7-9 to TRBJ2-2; D unresolved. The sequence came from a man in his sixties in good health and CMV-seropositive. Material for sequencing was PBMCs. The DNA of the CDR3 is TGTTCCAGCATAGAGGCAGCCAACTCCCGCACCGGGGAGCTGTTTTTT. The encoded protein is CSSIEAANSRTGELFF.